These 5 T cell receptor beta chains were all obtained from the same sample, sequenced in a study of beta chain features in type 1 diabetes. The entirety of the isolated RNA underwent reverse transcription, so expressed TCRB transcripts were sequenced. Method: immunoSEQ multiplex PCR; TCRdb's copy keeps in-frame clones and lacks some. The sample has 150,000 or so clones; approximately 8.4% are singletons. Sequenced: central memory CD4+ T cells from blood. Receptors originate from a woman younger than 30 in good health.

This clone was picked up a small number of times. This chain joins TRBV7-6 and TRBJ2-5, with 7 bases aligning to TRBD2. The CDR3 covers 13 residues. Germline lookup yields CDR1 SGHVS and CDR2 FNYEAQ. J lost 4 bases, V lost 1 base, and 0 bases had no gene match. The CDR3 sequence: CASSLGGGETQYF. CDR3 sequence (DNA): TGTGCCAGCAGCTTAGGGGGGGGAGAGACCCAGTACTTC.

In this sample, this clone turned up a few times. CDR3 sequence (DNA): TGTGCCAGCAGCTTAGGACAGGGTTCCTACAATGAGCAGTTCTTC. Translating gives CASSLGQGSYNEQFF. This chain links TRBV11-3 with TRBJ2-1, with 7 bases identical to TRBD1. Trimming cost V 1 base and J 1 base; bases outside gene matches: 1. The CDR3 spans 15 residues. The germline gives CDR1 SGHNT, CDR2 YENEEA. The full variable domain, in which reference TRBV11-3 and TRBJ2-1 provide the parts outside the CDR3, is EAGVVQSPRYKIIEKKQPVAFWCNPISGHNTLYWYLQNLGQGPELLIRYENEEAVDDSQLPKDRFSAERLKGVDSTLKIQPAELGDSAVYLCASSLGQGSYNEQFFGPGTRLTVL.

This chain links TRBV7-2 with TRBJ2-5, with TRBD1 identical over 8 bases. V lost 4 bases and J lost 5; bases outside the gene matches: 9. The CDR3 is made up of 15 amino acids. Germline loops: CDR1 SGHTA, CDR2 FQGNSA. The CDR3 DNA reads as TGTGCCAGCAGCTCATCCCGGACAGGGTGGGAGACCCAGTACTTC. It yields the protein CASSSSRTGWETQYF. Full variable domain (remainder filled in from reference TRBV7-2 and TRBJ2-5): GAGVSQSPSNKVTEKGKDVELRCDPISGHTALYWYRQSLGQGLEFLIYFQGNSAPDKSGLPSDRFSAERTGGSVSTLTIQRTQQEDSAVYLCASSSSRTGWETQYFGPGTRLLVL.

This clone was recorded a few times. The chain links TRBV2 to TRBJ2-2; 11 bases are a match to TRBD1. This CDR3 comprises 14 residues. Looked up from germline, CDR1 is SNHLY and CDR2 is FYNNEI. V lost 6 bases, J lost 7 bases, and 4 bases stayed unmatched. The CDR3 DNA is TGTGCCAGCAGGGGGGGACAGGGGGTCGGGGAGCTGTTTTTT. Its protein is CASRGGQGVGELFF.

This clone was observed once. The chain employs TRBV27 and TRBJ1-5, with 7 bases matching TRBD1. Germline CDR1 and CDR2: MNHEY and SMNVEV (reference sequence). The CDR3 runs 16 residues. The V segment lost 2 bases and the J segment 3 bases; nucleotides outside the gene matches: 7. In DNA, the CDR3 is TGTGCCAGCAGTTTAACTACAGGGGAGACCAATCAGCCCCAGCATTTT. This encodes CASSLTTGETNQPQHF.